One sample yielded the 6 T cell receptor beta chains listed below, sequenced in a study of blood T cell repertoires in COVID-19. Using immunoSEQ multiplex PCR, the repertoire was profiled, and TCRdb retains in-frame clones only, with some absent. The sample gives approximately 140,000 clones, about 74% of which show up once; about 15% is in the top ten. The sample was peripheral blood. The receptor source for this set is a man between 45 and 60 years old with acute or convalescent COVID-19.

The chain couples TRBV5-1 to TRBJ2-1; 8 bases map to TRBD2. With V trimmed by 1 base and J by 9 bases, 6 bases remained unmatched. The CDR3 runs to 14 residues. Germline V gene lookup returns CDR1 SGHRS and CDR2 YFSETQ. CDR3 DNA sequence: TGCGCCAGCAGCTTGTACCGGGGGGGAGTTGAGCAGTTCTTC. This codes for CASSLYRGGVEQFF.

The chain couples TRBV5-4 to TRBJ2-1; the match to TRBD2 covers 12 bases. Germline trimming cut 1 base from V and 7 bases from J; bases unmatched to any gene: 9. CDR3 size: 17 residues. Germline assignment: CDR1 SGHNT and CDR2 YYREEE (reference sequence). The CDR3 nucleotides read TGTGCCAGCAGCTTGATGGCCCTAGCGGGGGGGGCAAATGAGCAGTTCTTC. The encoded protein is CASSLMALAGGANEQFF.

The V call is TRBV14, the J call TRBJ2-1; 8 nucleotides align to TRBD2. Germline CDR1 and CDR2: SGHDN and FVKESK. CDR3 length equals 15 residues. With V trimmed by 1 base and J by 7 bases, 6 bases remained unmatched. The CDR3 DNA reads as TGTGCCAGCAGCCAAGGGCGGGGGGCAAAGAATGAGCAGTTCTTC. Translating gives CASSQGRGAKNEQFF.

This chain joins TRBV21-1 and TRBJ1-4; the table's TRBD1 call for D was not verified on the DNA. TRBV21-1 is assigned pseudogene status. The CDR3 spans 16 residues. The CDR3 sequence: CASSDRDSQGNEKLFF. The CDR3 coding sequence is TGTGCCAGCAGCGACCGGGACAGCCAGGGTAATGAAAAACTGTTTTTT.

This CDR3 is CASPEETQYF. CDR3 nucleotide sequence: TGCGCCAGCCCTGAAGAGACCCAGTACTTC. The chain links TRBV5-1 to TRBJ2-5; no reliable D call. This CDR3 region has 10 residues. Trimming left V 7 bases short and J 3 bases short, with 4 bases between. The germline V gene has CDR1 SGHRS and CDR2 YFSETQ.

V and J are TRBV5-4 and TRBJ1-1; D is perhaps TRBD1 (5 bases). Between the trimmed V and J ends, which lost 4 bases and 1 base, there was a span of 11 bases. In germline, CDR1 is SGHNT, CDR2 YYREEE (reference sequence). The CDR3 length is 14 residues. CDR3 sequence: CASSPRQQNTEAFF. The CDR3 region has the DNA TGTGCCAGCAGCCCGCGACAGCAGAACACTGAAGCTTTCTTT.